Described below is a single T cell receptor beta chain sequence and its context. The data originate from a study of blood T cell repertoires in COVID-19. This table comes from immunoSEQ multiplex PCR, and its TCRdb copy is limited to in-frame clones, with some not included. Counted here are 120,000 or so clones, 70% to 90% occurring once; the ten biggest clones make up around 7.3%. The CDR3 runs to 13 residues. The chain links TRBV21-1 to TRBJ1-3. TRBV21-1 is reported as a pseudogene. The sequence was obtained from a man aged 45-65 years with acute or convalescent COVID-19. Sequencing input: peripheral blood. CDR3 protein: CASSKRAGNTIYF. The DNA for the CDR3 is TGTGCCAGCAGCAAACGGGCTGGAAACACCATATATTTT.